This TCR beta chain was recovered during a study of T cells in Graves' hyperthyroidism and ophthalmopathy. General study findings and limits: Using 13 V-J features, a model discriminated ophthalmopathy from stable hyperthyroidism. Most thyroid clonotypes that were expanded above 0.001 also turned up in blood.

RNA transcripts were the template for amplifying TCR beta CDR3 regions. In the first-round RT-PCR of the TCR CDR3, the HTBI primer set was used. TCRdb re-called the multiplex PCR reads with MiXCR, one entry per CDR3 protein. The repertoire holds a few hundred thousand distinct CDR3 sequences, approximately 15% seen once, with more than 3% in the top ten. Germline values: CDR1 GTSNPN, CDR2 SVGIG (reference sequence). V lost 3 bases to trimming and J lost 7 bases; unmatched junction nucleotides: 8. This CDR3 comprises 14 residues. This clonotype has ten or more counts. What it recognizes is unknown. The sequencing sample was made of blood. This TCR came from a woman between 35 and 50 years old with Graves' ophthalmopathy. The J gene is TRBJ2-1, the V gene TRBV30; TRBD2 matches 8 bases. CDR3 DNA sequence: TGTGCCTGGAGCACCGGGAGGGCTTGGAATGAGCAGTTCTTC. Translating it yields CAWSTGRAWNEQFF.